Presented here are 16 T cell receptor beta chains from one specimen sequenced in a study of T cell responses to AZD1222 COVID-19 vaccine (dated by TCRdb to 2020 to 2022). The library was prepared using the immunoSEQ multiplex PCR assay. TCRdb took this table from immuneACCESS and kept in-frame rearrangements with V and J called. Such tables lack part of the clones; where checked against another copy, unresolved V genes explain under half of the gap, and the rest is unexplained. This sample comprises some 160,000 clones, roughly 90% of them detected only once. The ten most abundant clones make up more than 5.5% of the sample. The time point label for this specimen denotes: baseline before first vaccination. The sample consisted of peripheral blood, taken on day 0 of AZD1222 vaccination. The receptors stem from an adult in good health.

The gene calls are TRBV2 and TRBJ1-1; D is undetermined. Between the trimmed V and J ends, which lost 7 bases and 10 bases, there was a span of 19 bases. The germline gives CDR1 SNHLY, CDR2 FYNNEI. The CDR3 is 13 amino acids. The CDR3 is CASNREGLVRAFF. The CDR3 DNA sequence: TGTGCCAGCAATAGGGAGGGATTAGTCAGAGCTTTCTTT.

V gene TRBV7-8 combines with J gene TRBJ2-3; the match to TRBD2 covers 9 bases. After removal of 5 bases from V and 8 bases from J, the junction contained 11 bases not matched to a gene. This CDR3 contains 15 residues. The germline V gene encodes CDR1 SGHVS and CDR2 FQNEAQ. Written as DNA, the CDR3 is TGTGCCAGCAGCCAGTATAGCGGGAGTAGTGGTACGCAGTATTTT. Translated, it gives CASSQYSGSSGTQYF.

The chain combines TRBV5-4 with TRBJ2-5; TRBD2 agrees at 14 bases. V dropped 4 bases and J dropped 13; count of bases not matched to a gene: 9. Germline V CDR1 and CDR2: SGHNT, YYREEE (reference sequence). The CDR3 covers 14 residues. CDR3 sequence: CASSTPGLAGAGYF. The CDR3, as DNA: TGTGCCAGCAGCACACCGGGACTAGCGGGAGCCGGGTACTTC.

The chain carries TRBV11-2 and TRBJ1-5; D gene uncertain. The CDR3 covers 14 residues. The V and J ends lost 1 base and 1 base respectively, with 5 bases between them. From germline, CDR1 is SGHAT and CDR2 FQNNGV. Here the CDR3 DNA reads TGTGCCAGCAGCTTAGTGGGCAGCAATCAGCCCCAGCATTTT. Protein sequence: CASSLVGSNQPQHF.

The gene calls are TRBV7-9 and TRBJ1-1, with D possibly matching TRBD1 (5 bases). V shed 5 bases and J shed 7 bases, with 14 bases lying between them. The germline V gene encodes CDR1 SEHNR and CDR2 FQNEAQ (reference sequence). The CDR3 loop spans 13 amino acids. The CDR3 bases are TGTGCCAGCAGCAAAGCAGGGTTTGTTGAAGCTTTCTTT. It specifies CASSKAGFVEAFF.

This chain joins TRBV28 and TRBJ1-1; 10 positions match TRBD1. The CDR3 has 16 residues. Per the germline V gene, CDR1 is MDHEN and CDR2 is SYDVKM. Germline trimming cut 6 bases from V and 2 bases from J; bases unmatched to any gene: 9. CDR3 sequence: CASRRDRGRGNTEAFF. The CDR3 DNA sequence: TGTGCCAGCAGACGGGACAGGGGCCGCGGAAACACTGAAGCTTTCTTT.

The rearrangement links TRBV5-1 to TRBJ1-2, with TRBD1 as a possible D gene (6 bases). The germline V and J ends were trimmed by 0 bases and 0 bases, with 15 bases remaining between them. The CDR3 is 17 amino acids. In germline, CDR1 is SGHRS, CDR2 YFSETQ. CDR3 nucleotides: TGCGCCAGCAGCTTGGCTACCTGGACAGCGACTAACTATGGCTACACCTTC. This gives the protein CASSLATWTATNYGYTF.

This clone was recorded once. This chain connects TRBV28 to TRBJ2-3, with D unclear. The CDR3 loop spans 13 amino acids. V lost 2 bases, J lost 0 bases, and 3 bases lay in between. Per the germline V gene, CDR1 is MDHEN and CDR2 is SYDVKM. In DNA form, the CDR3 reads TGTGCCAGCAGTTTAACCAGCACAGATACGCAGTATTTT. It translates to CASSLTSTDTQYF.

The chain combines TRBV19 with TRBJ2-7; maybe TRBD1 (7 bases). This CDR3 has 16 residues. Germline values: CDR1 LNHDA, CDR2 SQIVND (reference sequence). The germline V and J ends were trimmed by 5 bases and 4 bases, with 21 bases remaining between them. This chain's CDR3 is CASSPGGGRTLYEQYF. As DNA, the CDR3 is TGTGCCAGTAGTCCCGGAGGGGGCAGGACTTTATACGAGCAGTACTTC.

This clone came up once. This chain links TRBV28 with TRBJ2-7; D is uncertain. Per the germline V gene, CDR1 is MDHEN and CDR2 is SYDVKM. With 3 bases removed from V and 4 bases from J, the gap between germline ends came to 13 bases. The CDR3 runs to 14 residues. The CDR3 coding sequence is TGTGCCAGCAGTTTGACGGATCTCCGTTACGAGCAGTACTTC. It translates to CASSLTDLRYEQYF.

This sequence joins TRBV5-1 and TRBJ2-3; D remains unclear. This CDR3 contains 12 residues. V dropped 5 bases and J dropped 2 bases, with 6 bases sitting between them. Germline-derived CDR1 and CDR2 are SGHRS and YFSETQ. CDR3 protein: CASRENTDTQYF. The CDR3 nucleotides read TGCGCCAGCAGAGAAAACACAGATACGCAGTATTTT.

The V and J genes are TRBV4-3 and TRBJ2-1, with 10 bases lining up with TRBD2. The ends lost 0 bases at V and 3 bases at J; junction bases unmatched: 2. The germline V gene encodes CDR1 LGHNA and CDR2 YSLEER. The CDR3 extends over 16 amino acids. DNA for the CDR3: TGCGCCAGCAGCCAAGAGAGCGGGGGGGGCTACAATGAGCAGTTCTTC. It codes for CASSQESGGGYNEQFF.

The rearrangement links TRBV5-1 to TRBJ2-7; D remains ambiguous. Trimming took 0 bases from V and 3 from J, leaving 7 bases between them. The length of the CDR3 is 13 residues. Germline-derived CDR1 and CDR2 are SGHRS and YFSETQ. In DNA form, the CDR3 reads TGCGCCAGCAGCTTGGATAGTCACTACGAGCAGTACTTC. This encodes CASSLDSHYEQYF.

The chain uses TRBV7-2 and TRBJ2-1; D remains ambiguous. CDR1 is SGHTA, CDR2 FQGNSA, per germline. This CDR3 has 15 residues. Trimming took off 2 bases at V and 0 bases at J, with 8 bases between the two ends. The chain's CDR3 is CASSLLWSSYNEQFF. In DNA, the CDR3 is TGTGCCAGCAGCTTACTGTGGAGCTCCTACAATGAGCAGTTCTTC.

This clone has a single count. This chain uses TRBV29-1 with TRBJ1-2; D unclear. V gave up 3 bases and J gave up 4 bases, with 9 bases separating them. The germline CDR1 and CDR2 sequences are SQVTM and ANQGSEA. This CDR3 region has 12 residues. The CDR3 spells CSVERRLYGYTF. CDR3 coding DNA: TGCAGCGTTGAGCGGCGGCTCTATGGCTACACCTTC.

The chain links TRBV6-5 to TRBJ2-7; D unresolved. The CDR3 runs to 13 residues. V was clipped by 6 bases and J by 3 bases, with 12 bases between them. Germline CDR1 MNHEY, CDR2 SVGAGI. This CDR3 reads CASSAQRYYEQYF. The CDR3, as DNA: TGTGCCAGCAGCGCTCAAAGATACTACGAGCAGTACTTC.